The 7 T cell receptor beta chains reported below all come from one sample, sequenced in a study of CD8 T cells in ankylosing spondylitis. In TCRdb, the 5' RACE reads were re-called with MiXCR into one record per CDR3 protein. The sample lists a few hundred thousand distinct CDR3 sequences, around a tenth occurring once. Specimen: blood, either unsorted or a sorted T cell fraction (not recorded which). The source is a male donor with ankylosing spondylitis or in good health (not recorded which).

This clonotype was seen only a few times. The rearrangement joins TRBV3-1 to TRBJ2-5, with TRBD2 identical over 7 bases. V shed 0 bases and J 3 bases; nucleotides not matched to a gene: 13. Germline lookup yields CDR1 LGHDT and CDR2 YNNKEL (reference sequence). The CDR3 runs 18 residues. CDR3 sequence reads: CASSQDRGNSGTKETQYF. In nucleotides, the CDR3 is TGTGCCAGCAGCCAAGATCGGGGCAACAGCGGGACGAAAGAGACCCAGTACTTC.

This clonotype was found many times. This rearrangement joins TRBV11-2 to TRBJ2-1; TRBD2 might be the D (5 bases). The CDR3 has 17 amino acids. Germline-derived CDR1 and CDR2 are SGHAT and FQNNGV. V was trimmed by 1 base and J by 7 bases, leaving 20 bases between them. The DNA of the CDR3 is TGTGCCAGCAGCTTAGGGTTTGGCCTAGCTCAGCGGAATGAGCAGTTCTTC. Its protein is CASSLGFGLAQRNEQFF.

This rearrangement joins TRBV20-1 to TRBJ1-3; D unresolved. This CDR3 is 10 amino acids long. CDR1 and CDR2 from the germline V gene are DFQATT and SNEGSKA (reference sequence). V lost 3 bases to trimming and J lost 4 bases, with 1 base between them. The CDR3 DNA reads as TGCAGTGCTAGGGGAAACACCATATATTTT. Translated, it gives CSARGNTIYF.

This clonotype has a count of ten or more. The rearrangement uses TRBV20-1 and TRBJ2-1; 15 nucleotides match TRBD2. CDR1 and CDR2 (germline): DFQATT, SNEGSKA (reference sequence). The CDR3 length is 17 residues. V was clipped by 3 bases and J by 5 bases; unmatched bases: 8. The CDR3 spells CSARGLAGGRINNEQFF. DNA of the CDR3: TGCAGTGCTAGGGGACTAGCGGGGGGCCGAATAAACAATGAGCAGTTCTTC.

This clonotype was detected ten times or more. The gene calls are TRBV5-1 and TRBJ2-7; D possibly corresponds to TRBD1 (6 bases). Trimming removed 2 bases from V and 5 bases from J, with 14 bases in between. This CDR3 is 14 amino acids long. Germline V gene sequence: CDR1 SGHRS, CDR2 YFSETQ. The CDR3 sequence is CASSFQGRIDEQYF. The CDR3 coding sequence is TGCGCCAGCAGCTTCCAGGGGCGGATAGACGAGCAGTACTTC.

This clonotype was seen at least ten times. V is TRBV7-3 and J is TRBJ1-5; D is undetermined. CDR1 is SGHTA and CDR2 is FQGTGA in the germline V gene. Trimming removed 3 bases at V and 3 bases at J, with 6 bases between. This CDR3 spans 13 amino acids. CDR3 nucleotides: TGTGCCAGCAGCTTCGAACCCAATCAGCCCCAGCATTTT. This gives the protein CASSFEPNQPQHF.

This clonotype has at least ten counts. The chain is built from TRBV20-1 and TRBJ2-7, with D hard to call. V was clipped by 4 bases and J by 7 bases, with 11 bases between them. Germline V CDR1 and CDR2: DFQATT, SNEGSKA (reference sequence). The CDR3 sequence is 11 residues long. CDR3 coding DNA: TGCAGTGCTAAGACTGGATCAGAGCAGTACTTC. This gives the protein CSAKTGSEQYF.